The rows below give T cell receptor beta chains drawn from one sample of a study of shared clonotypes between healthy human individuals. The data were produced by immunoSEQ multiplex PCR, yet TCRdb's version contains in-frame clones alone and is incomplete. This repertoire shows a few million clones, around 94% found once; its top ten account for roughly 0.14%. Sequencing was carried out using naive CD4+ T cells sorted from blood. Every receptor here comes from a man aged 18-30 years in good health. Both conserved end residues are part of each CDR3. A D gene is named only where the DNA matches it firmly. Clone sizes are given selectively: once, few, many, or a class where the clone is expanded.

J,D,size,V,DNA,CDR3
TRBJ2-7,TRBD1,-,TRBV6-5,TGTGCCAGCAGTTACTCCGGGACAGGGCCCTACGAGCAGTACTTC,CASSYSGTGPYEQYF
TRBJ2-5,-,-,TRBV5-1,TGCGCCAGCAATGTTGGGGATCCACAAGAGACCCAGTACTTC,CASNVGDPQETQYF
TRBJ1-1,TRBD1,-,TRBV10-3,TGTGCCATCAGTGAGGGACAGGGGGCGAACACTGAAGCTTTCTTT,CAISEGQGANTEAFF
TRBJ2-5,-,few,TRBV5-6,TGTGCCAGCCAAAAGTGGGGGGTGTTCCAAGAGACCCAGTACTTC,CASQKWGVFQETQYF
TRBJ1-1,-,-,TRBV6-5,TGTGCCAGCAGTTCCGTGAGGACGGCTTTCTTT,CASSSVRTAFF
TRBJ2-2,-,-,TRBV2,TGTGCCAGCAGTTTCCTAGAAGGGACAACCGGGGAGCTGTTTTTT,CASSFLEGTTGELFF
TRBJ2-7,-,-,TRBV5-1,TGCGCCAGCAGCTCGGTCAGGGGCTCATCCTACGAGCAGTACTTC,CASSSVRGSSYEQYF
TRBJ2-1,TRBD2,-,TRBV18,TGTGCCAGCTCACCACCGGGAGGGGCCCTTGGGAATGAGCAGTTCTTC,CASSPPGGALGNEQFF
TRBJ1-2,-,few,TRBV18,TGTGCCAGCTCAATCGGCATGGCGTACGAAGGCTACACCTTC,CASSIGMAYEGYTF
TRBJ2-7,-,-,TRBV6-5,TGTGCCAGCAGTTATGGGCAAATCCACTCCTACGAGCAGTACTTC,CASSYGQIHSYEQYF
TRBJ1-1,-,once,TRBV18,TGTGCCAGCTCACCCTCGGGGAACATGAACACTGAAGCTTTCTTT,CASSPSGNMNTEAFF
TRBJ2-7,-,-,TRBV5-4,TGTGCCAGCAGCCGCGGGACACAACCCTACGAGCAGTACTTC,CASSRGTQPYEQYF
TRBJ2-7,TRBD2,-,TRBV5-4,TGTGCCAGCAGCTTGGACGGCGGGGGATCTTACGAGCAGTACTTC,CASSLDGGGSYEQYF
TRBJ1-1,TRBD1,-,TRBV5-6,TGTGCCAGCAGCGAGACAGGGGATATGAACACTGAAGCTTTCTTT,CASSETGDMNTEAFF
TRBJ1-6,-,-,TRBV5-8,TGTGCCAGCAGCCCGGGTAGCCCCACTCTAAATTCACCCCTCCACTTT,CASSPGSPTLNSPLHF
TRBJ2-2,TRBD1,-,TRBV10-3,TGTGCCATCAGCCGAACTACATTTCCGGGACAGGGAGGCACCGGGGAGCTGTTTTTT,CAISRTTFPGQGGTGELFF
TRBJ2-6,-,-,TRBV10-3,TGTGCCATCAGTGAAAGGACAACAGTCTCTGGGGCCAACGTCCTGACTTTC,CAISERTTVSGANVLTF
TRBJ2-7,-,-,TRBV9,TGTGCCAGCAGCGTAGCTTCGCAGGGAAACTACGAGCAGTACTTC,CASSVASQGNYEQYF
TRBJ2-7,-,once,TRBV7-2,TGTGCCAGCAGCTCCACTTCGAGCGAGAGCTCCTACGAGCAGTACTTC,CASSSTSSESSYEQYF
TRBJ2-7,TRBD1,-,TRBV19,TGTGCCAGTAGGAGGGGGACAGCCGACACCTACGAGCAGTACTTC,CASRRGTADTYEQYF
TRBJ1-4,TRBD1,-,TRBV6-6,TGTGCCAGCAGCAAGACAGGGGGCGGGAATGAAAAACTGTTTTTT,CASSKTGGGNEKLFF
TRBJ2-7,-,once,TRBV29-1,TGCAGCGTTCTTTCCGGGGGACGCTCCTACGAGCAGTACTTC,CSVLSGGRSYEQYF
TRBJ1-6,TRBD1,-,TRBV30,TGTGCCTGGACCAACAGGGGATCCTATAATTCACCCCTCCACTTT,CAWTNRGSYNSPLHF
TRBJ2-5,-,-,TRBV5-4,TGTGCCAGCAGCTTGGTTCTCAGCCGAGAGACCCAGTACTTC,CASSLVLSRETQYF
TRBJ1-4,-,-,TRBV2,TGTGCCAGCAGGAGGGACGGGAAGAATGAAAAACTGTTTTTT,CASRRDGKNEKLFF
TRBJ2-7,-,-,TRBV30,TGTGCCTGGAGTGGGACCTACTACGAGCAGTACTTC,CAWSGTYYEQYF
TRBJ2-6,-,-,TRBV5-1,TGCGCCAGCAGCTTGCTGGGCTCTGGGGCCAACGTCCTGACTTTC,CASSLLGSGANVLTF
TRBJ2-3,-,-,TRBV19,TGTGCCAGTAGTATAGGGAGGATGGAGGATACGCAGTATTTT,CASSIGRMEDTQYF
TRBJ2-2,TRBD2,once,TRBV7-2,TGTGCCAGCAGCTTAGAGGGCGGGAGGGGCACCGGGGAGCTGTTTTTT,CASSLEGGRGTGELFF
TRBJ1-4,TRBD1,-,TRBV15,TGTGCCACCAGCGACAGGGGGCCAACTAATGAAAAACTGTTTTTT,CATSDRGPTNEKLFF
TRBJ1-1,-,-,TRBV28,TGTGCCAGCAGTCCAGGGGAGAGGGGAGCTTTCTTT,CASSPGERGAFF
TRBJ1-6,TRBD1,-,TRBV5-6,TGTGCCAGCAGCTTGGCCGGGACAGGGGAGGCACCCCTCCACTTT,CASSLAGTGEAPLHF
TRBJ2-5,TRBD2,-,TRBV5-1,TGCGCCAGCAGCCCTGGACTAGCGGGGACGTGGTACCAAGAGACCCAGTACTTC,CASSPGLAGTWYQETQYF
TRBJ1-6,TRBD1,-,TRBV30,TGTGCCTGGGCCCCGGGACAGGGAAGATGGTCACCCCTCCACTTT,CAWAPGQGRWSPLHF
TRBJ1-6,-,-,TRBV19,TGTGCCAGTAGTATCCAGGCAGCAAGGAATTCACCCCTCCACTTT,CASSIQAARNSPLHF
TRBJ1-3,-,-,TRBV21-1,TGTGCCAGCAGCTCAGGGACAGGGAGGCCCCTCTCTGGAAACACCATATATTTT,CASSSGTGRPLSGNTIYF
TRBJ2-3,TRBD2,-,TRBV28,TGTGCCAGCAGTCTAGCGGGGGGGCGGAAAGATACGCAGTATTTT,CASSLAGGRKDTQYF
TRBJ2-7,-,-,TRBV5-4,TGTGCCAGCAGCTCGGGTGGGCAGCTATACGAGCAGTACTTC,CASSSGGQLYEQYF
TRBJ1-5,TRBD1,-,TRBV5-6,TGTGCCAGCAGTCAAGACAGGGGGCCCCAGCATTTT,CASSQDRGPQHF
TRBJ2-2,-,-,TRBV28,TGTGCCAGCAGTTTATCCGTCCCCGGGGAGCTGTTTTTT,CASSLSVPGELFF
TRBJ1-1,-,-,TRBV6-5,TGTGCCAGTGGGCGGGGCACTGAAGCTTTCTTT,CASGRGTEAFF
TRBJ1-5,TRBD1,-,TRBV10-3,TGTGCCACGGACGAGACAGGGATCGGGTCGAGCAATCAGCCCCAGCATTTT,CATDETGIGSSNQPQHF
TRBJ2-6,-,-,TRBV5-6,TGTGCCAGCAGCCCGGTAGGCGCGGGGGCGTCTGGGGCCAACGTCCTGACTTTC,CASSPVGAGASGANVLTF
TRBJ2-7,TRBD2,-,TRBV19,TGTGCCAGTAGTATTATGGGGGGGATATACCACGAGCAGTACTTC,CASSIMGGIYHEQYF
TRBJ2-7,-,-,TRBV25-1,TGTGCCAGCAGTGTTACAGCCGGGTCCTACGAGCAGTACTTC,CASSVTAGSYEQYF
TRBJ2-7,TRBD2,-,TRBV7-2,TGTGCCAGCAGCGCGGGACCGGGGGGGTACGAGCAGTACTTC,CASSAGPGGYEQYF
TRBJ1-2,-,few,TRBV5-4,TGTGCCAGCAGGCACTGGACGGGGAACTATGGCTACACCTTC,CASRHWTGNYGYTF
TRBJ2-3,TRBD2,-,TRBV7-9,TGTGCCAGCAGCTGGGTGTCTAGCGGGAGAAGGGCCCAAGATACGCAGTATTTT,CASSWVSSGRRAQDTQYF
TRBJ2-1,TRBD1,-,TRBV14,TGTGCCAGCAGCCCCATGACAGGGATCTCCTACAATGAGCAGTTCTTC,CASSPMTGISYNEQFF